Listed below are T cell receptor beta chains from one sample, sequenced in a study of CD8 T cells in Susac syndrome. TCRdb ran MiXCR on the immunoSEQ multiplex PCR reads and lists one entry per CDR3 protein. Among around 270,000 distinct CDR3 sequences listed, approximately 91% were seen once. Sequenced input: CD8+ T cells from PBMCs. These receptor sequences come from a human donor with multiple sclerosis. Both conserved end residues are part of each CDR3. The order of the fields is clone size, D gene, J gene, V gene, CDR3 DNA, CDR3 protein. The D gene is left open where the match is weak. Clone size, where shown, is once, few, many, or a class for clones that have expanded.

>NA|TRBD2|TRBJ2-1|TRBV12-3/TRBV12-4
TGTGCCAGCGAGAAGCTAGCGGGAGATCTACATGAGCAGTTCTTC
CASEKLAGDLHEQFF
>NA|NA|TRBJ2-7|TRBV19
TGTGCCAGTAGATCGGTTGGGCACAACTTCTACGAGCAGTACTTC
CASRSVGHNFYEQYF
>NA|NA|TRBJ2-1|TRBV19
TGTGCCAGTAGTATCAACCTCTCCTACAATGAGCAGTTCTTC
CASSINLSYNEQFF
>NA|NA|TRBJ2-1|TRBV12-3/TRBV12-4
TGTGCCAGCAGTTTATCGGAGGCCCCGGGGGAGCAGTTCTTC
CASSLSEAPGEQFF
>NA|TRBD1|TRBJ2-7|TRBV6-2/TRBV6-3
TGTGCCAGCAGTTCGCCCCGGGACAGGGGGCTCTACGAGCAGTACTTC
CASSSPRDRGLYEQYF
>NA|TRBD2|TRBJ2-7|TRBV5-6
TGTGCCAGCAGCTTTCAGACTAGCGGGAGTGGCGAGCAGTACTTC
CASSFQTSGSGEQYF
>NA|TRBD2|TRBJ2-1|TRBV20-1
TGCAGTGCTAGAGAAAGACTAGCGGCATACAATGAGCAGTTCTTC
CSARERLAAYNEQFF
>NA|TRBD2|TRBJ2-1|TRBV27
TGTGCCAGCAGATCCCCGGGACTAGCTAATGAGCAGTTCTTC
CASRSPGLANEQFF
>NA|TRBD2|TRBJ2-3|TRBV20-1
TGCAGTGCTAGAGATATAGGACTAGCGGGATATACGCAGTATTTT
CSARDIGLAGYTQYF
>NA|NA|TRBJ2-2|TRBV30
TGTGCCTGGAGTGTACAGGCAGCTACCGGGGAGCTGTTTTTT
CAWSVQAATGELFF
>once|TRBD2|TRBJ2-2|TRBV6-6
TGTGCCAGCAGTTTGGGACTAATCGGGGAGCTGTTTTTT
CASSLGLIGELFF
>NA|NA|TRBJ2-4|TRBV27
TGTGCCAGCAGTATCGGGACAAAAAACATTCAGTACTTC
CASSIGTKNIQYF
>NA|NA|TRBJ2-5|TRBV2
TGTGCCAGCAGTGAAGGCCAGGTCAGCCAAGAGACCCAGTACTTC
CASSEGQVSQETQYF
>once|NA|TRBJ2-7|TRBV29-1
TGCAGCGTGGAGGATCCCGAGCAGTACTTC
CSVEDPEQYF